Listed here are 30 T cell receptor beta chains from one sample, sequenced in a study of Graves' ophthalmopathy and Graves' hyperthyroidism (dated by TCRdb to the late 2010s). The data were produced on an Illumina HiSeq 2000. TCR beta CDR3 regions were amplified from RNA transcripts for repertoire sequencing. A first-round RT-PCR used HTBI primers with the Qiagen OneStep RT-PCR kit, followed by a second-round multiplex PCR, size selection and purification. Starting from the raw public reads, TCRdb applied fastp trimming at Q25, assembled clones with MiXCR and retained in-frame beta chains. Rows are unified per CDR3 protein, each entry keeping the most common DNA and genes. The sample has under 250,000 distinct CDR3 sequences on record, under 25% of them singletons. Of the sample, 35% to 55% falls within the top ten clones. The source material was peripheral blood. These TCRs come from a woman aged 45-65 years with Graves' ophthalmopathy. Donor details come from another sample of the same person, matched by shared clones.

This clonotype was found many times. The rearrangement uses TRBV11-2 and TRBJ2-5; TRBD2 matches at 15 bases. The V gene's germline CDR1 is SGHAT and CDR2 FQNNGV. V lost 4 bases to trimming and J lost 5 bases; unmatched junction nucleotides: 8. The CDR3 has 17 amino acids. The CDR3, as DNA: TGTGCCAGCAGCTCCGACGGGACTAGCGGGAGGCCGGAGACCCAGTACTTC. This gives the protein CASSSDGTSGRPETQYF.

The chain joins TRBV4-1 to TRBJ2-7; a weak D match, TRBD2 (6 bases). Per the germline V gene, CDR1 is MGHRA and CDR2 is YSYEKL. V lost 2 bases and J 9 bases, leaving 26 bases between the germline ends. CDR3 length equals 17 residues. The CDR3 reads CASSQIVGEETTYGQYF. CDR3 DNA: TGCGCCAGCAGCCAAATCGTGGGGGAGGAGACTACGTATGGGCAGTACTTC.

This clonotype was counted at least ten times. This chain's CDR3 is CASSQKIPTLNYGYTF. The CDR3, as DNA: TGTGCCAGCAGCCAAAAGATCCCGACCCTAAACTATGGCTACACCTTC. The chain has TRBV11-2 and TRBJ1-2; D gene uncertain. The germline V gene has CDR1 SGHAT and CDR2 FQNNGV. Trimming shortened V by 5 bases and J by 2 bases, and 18 bases separated the two germline ends. The CDR3 is made up of 16 amino acids.

Only a few counts were recorded for this clonotype. The chain uses TRBV30 and TRBJ2-2, with D possibly TRBD1 on 6 matching bases. The germline CDR1 and CDR2 sequences are GTSNPN and SVGIG (reference sequence). The ends were cut back, 4 bases at V and 1 base at J, with 22 bases in the middle. This CDR3 contains 18 residues. The CDR3 nucleotides are TGTGCCTGGAAGTCTACCCTCGGGACAAAAGGGAACACCGGGGAGCTGTTTTTT. It translates to CAWKSTLGTKGNTGELFF.

This clonotype was picked up many times. The gene calls are TRBV6-1 and TRBJ2-7; 10 bases match TRBD1. With V trimmed by 10 bases and J by 4 bases, 10 bases remained unmatched. Germline V gives CDR1 MNHNS, CDR2 SASEGT. The CDR3 is 14 amino acids. CDR3 nucleotide sequence: TGTGCCACAAGACCGGGACAGGGGATATACGAGCAGTACTTC. Translated, it gives CATRPGQGIYEQYF.

This clonotype was counted only a few times. This chain joins TRBV18 and TRBJ1-1; D is unresolved. This CDR3 is built from 15 residues. CDR1 and CDR2 from the germline V gene are KGHSH and LQKENI. V gave up 3 bases and J gave up 0 bases, with 11 bases separating them. CDR3 loop: CASSPVYGMNTEAFF. In nucleotides, the CDR3 is TGTGCCAGCTCACCTGTCTATGGCATGAACACTGAAGCTTTCTTT.

This clonotype was seen at least ten times. The chain uses TRBV30 and TRBJ1-2; D unresolved. Germline loops: CDR1 GTSNPN, CDR2 SVGIG (reference sequence). CDR3 length: 13 residues. Trimming stripped 2 bases from V and 1 base from J, with 8 bases between. The CDR3 spells CAWSPQINYGYTF. CDR3 DNA sequence: TGTGCCTGGAGTCCACAGATTAACTATGGCTACACCTTC.

In its sample, this clonotype was seen a few times. A read error may be the cause here, since a much bigger clone is one base away. The chain employs TRBV12-3 or TRBV12-4 and TRBJ2-2; D is unresolved. This CDR3 comprises 13 residues. Deletions cut 3 bases from V and 4 bases from J, with 6 bases between. CDR3 protein: CASSFVFTGELFF. In nucleotides, the CDR3 is TGTGCCAGCAGTTTCGTTTTCACCGGGGAGCTGTTTTTT.

V gene TRBV25-1 combines with J gene TRBJ2-5; D gene unclear. The germline V and J ends were trimmed by 1 base and 6 bases, with 15 bases remaining between them. The CDR3 sequence is 15 residues long. The V gene's germline CDR1 is MGHDK and CDR2 SYGVNS. The CDR3: CASSESFGRQQTQYF. The CDR3 DNA is TGTGCCAGCAGTGAATCCTTCGGACGGCAGCAGACCCAGTACTTC.

This clonotype was recorded many times. V and J are TRBV30 and TRBJ1-5, with TRBD1 identical over 7 bases. Germline loops: CDR1 GTSNPN, CDR2 SVGIG (reference sequence). The CDR3 sequence is 12 residues long. J lost 6 bases, V lost 5 bases, and 4 bases had no gene match. CDR3 DNA sequence: TGTGCCTGGCAACAGGGGACTCAGCCCCAGCATTTT. It translates to CAWQQGTQPQHF.

This chain joins TRBV11-2 and TRBJ2-1; TRBD2 agrees at 10 bases. The junction had 8 bases not matched to a gene; V was cut back by 2 bases and J by 7 bases. CDR1 is SGHAT, CDR2 FQNNGV, per germline. The CDR3 length is 16 residues. CDR3 residues: CASSLLASGSKNEQFF. The CDR3 DNA is TGTGCCAGCAGCTTACTTGCTAGCGGGAGTAAAAATGAGCAGTTCTTC.

The chain has TRBV4-2 and TRBJ2-2, with a tentative D call TRBD2 (6 bases). Between the trimmed V and J ends, which lost 3 bases and 5 bases, there was a span of 16 bases. Looked up from germline, CDR1 is LGHNA and CDR2 is YNFKEQ. This CDR3 is built from 16 residues. The CDR3 coding sequence is TGTGCCAGCAGCCACGGGCTGGCGGAGGGGACCGGGGAGCTGTTTTTT. It codes for CASSHGLAEGTGELFF.

The sample holds many counts of this clonotype. The chain joins TRBV6-5 to TRBJ1-5; D is possibly TRBD1 (5 bases). The CDR3 has 16 amino acids. V dropped 3 bases and J dropped 1 base, with 13 bases sitting between them. The germline CDR1 and CDR2 sequences are MNHEY and SVGAGI. In DNA, the CDR3 is TGTGCCAGCAGTTATTGGGGCTCTGGGAGCAATCAGCCCCAGCATTTT. This codes for CASSYWGSGSNQPQHF.

This clonotype was observed at least ten times. V and J are TRBV14 and TRBJ1-3; no clear D. V lost 2 bases and J lost 0, with 17 bases in between. CDR1 is SGHDN and CDR2 is FVKESK in the germline V gene. The CDR3 spans 18 residues. The CDR3 DNA reads as TGTGCCAGCAGCCAATTCCCAACATGGGAGAACTCTGGAAACACCATATATTTT. Translating gives CASSQFPTWENSGNTIYF.

This clonotype has a count of ten or more. J is TRBJ1-1 and V is TRBV29-1; maybe TRBD1 (6 bases). V lost 4 bases, J lost 1 base, and 10 bases lay in between. The germline V gene has CDR1 SQVTM and CDR2 ANQGSEA. The length of the CDR3 is 13 residues. The CDR3 spells CSVATGQNTEAFF. The CDR3 DNA follows: TGCAGCGTTGCTACAGGGCAGAACACTGAAGCTTTCTTT.

V is TRBV10-2 and J is TRBJ1-5, with D unclear. CDR1 is WSHSY and CDR2 is SAAADI in the germline V gene. Trimming shortened V by 4 bases and J by 11 bases, and 15 bases separated the two germline ends. The CDR3 length is 13 residues. CDR3 DNA sequence: TGCGCCAGCAGTGTGGCTCTGCTGGGGTCCCAGCATTTT. This translates into CASSVALLGSQHF.

J is TRBJ1-2 and V is TRBV18; 9 bases map to TRBD1. The CDR3 is 16 residues long. Germline values: CDR1 KGHSH, CDR2 LQKENI. The trim removed 0 bases at V and 4 bases at J, leaving 6 bases unmatched. The CDR3 is CASSPPATGGAYGYTF. CDR3 nucleotide sequence: TGTGCCAGCTCACCACCCGCGACAGGGGGGGCCTATGGCTACACCTTC. The variable domain in full, completed from reference TRBV18 and TRBJ1-2, reads NAGVMQNPRHLVRRRGQEARLRCSPMKGHSHVYWYRQLPEEGLKFMVYLQKENIIDESGMPKERFSAEFPKEGPSILRIQQVVRGDSAAYFCASSPPATGGAYGYTFGSGTRLTVV.

This clonotype occurred many times. CDR3: CASSLGLGLAKNIQYF. CDR3 sequence (DNA): TGTGCCAGCAGTTTAGGTTTGGGGTTGGCCAAAAACATTCAGTACTTC. V is TRBV12-3 or TRBV12-4 and J is TRBJ2-4; D gene uncertain. CDR3 length: 16 amino acids. V was pared by 1 base and J by 1 base, with 11 bases between.

This clonotype was picked up a small number of times. Possible read error: a much larger clone is one base away. V usage is TRBV15 and J usage is TRBJ2-5; D unclear. Germline V lookup: CDR1 LNHNV, CDR2 YYDKDF (reference sequence). The CDR3 loop spans 11 amino acids. The CDR3 is CATSGKETHYF. For the CDR3, the DNA is TGTGCCACCAGCGGAAAAGAGACCCATTACTTC.

This clonotype occurred many times. The CDR3 protein is CASSLALGEGYEQYF. The DNA of the CDR3 is TGTGCCAGCAGCTTAGCCCTTGGTGAGGGATACGAGCAGTACTTC. The V call is TRBV7-8, the J call TRBJ2-7; maybe TRBD2 (5 bases). Trimming cost V 0 bases and J 4 bases, with 13 bases left between them. Germline-derived CDR1 and CDR2 are SGHVS and FQNEAQ. The CDR3 runs to 15 residues.

This clonotype turned up a few times. The gene calls are TRBV2 and TRBJ1-2, with TRBD1 matching over 8 bases. V lost 6 bases to trimming and J lost 4 bases; unmatched junction nucleotides: 16. The CDR3 sequence is 17 residues long. Germline V CDR1 and CDR2: SNHLY, FYNNEI. The CDR3 spells CASSSTPGGSGTYGYTF. CDR3 DNA: TGTGCCAGCAGCTCAACGCCAGGGGGCTCGGGAACCTATGGCTACACCTTC. Full variable domain (outside the CDR3, taken from reference TRBV2 and TRBJ1-2): EPEVTQTPSHQVTQMGQEVILRCVPISNHLYFYWYRQILGQKVEFLVSFYNNEISEKSEIFDDQFSVERPDGSNFTLKIRSTKLEDSAMYFCASSSTPGGSGTYGYTFGSGTRLTVV.

In its sample, this clonotype was seen many times. This chain connects TRBV2 to TRBJ1-1; D not certain. Trimming left V 7 bases short and J 3 bases short, with 9 bases between. Germline assignment: CDR1 SNHLY and CDR2 FYNNEI. This CDR3 has 12 amino acids. CDR3 amino acids: CASTREYTEAFF. CDR3 nucleotides: TGTGCCAGCACACGGGAGTACACTGAAGCTTTCTTT. Based on the CDR3 plus reference TRBV2 and TRBJ1-1, the full variable domain is EPEVTQTPSHQVTQMGQEVILRCVPISNHLYFYWYRQILGQKVEFLVSFYNNEISEKSEIFDDQFSVERPDGSNFTLKIRSTKLEDSAMYFCASTREYTEAFFGQGTRLTVV.

The chain uses TRBV7-2 and TRBJ2-6, with D perhaps TRBD1 or TRBD2 (6 bases each). This CDR3 contains 16 residues. The germline V and J ends were trimmed by 2 bases and 6 bases, with 14 bases remaining between them. Germline CDR1 SGHTA, CDR2 FQGNSA. CDR3 in DNA: TGTGCCAGCAGCTTATCGCCGGGGGCGAAGGCCAACGTCCTGACTTTC. Translated, it gives CASSLSPGAKANVLTF.

This clonotype has at least ten counts. CDR3 residues: CASSRYQGTLAKNIQYF. Written as DNA, the CDR3 is TGCGCCAGCAGCCGTTACCAGGGAACCCTAGCCAAAAACATTCAGTACTTC. The genes are TRBV5-1 and TRBJ2-4; perhaps TRBD1 as D (5 bases). Trimming removed 4 bases from V and 0 bases from J, with 17 bases in between. The CDR3 sequence is 17 residues long. The V gene's germline CDR1 is SGHRS and CDR2 YFSETQ.

The V call is TRBV5-6, the J call TRBJ2-3; D ambiguous. Germline assignment: CDR1 SGHDT and CDR2 YYEEEE. The germline V and J ends were trimmed by 1 base and 4 bases, with 7 bases remaining between them. The CDR3 totals 13 residues. The CDR3, as DNA: TGTGCCAGCAGCTTGAGTCAGGCAGATACGCAGTATTTT. This encodes CASSLSQADTQYF.

Points on this clonotype: A read error may explain this, as a much larger clone is one base away. The rearrangement uses TRBV28 and TRBJ2-7; D remains unclear. V lost 3 bases, J lost 5 bases, and 14 bases lay in between. Germline assignment: CDR1 MDHEN and CDR2 SYDVKM. CDR3 length: 14 residues. CDR3 region: CASSLLAETHEQYF. The CDR3 DNA is TGTGCCAGCAGTTTGTTGGCGGAGACCCACGAGCAGTACTTC.

This clonotype has just one count. J is TRBJ2-2 and V is TRBV12-3 or TRBV12-4, with 12 nucleotides matching TRBD2. The CDR3 covers 17 residues. J lost 1 base, V lost 5 bases, and 5 bases had no gene match. In nucleotides, the CDR3 is TGTGCCAGCAGTCCTCCACTAGCGGGAGGGAACACCGGGGAGCTGTTTTTT. Translated, it gives CASSPPLAGGNTGELFF.

This clonotype showed up many times. The J gene is TRBJ2-6, the V gene TRBV2; tentatively, D is TRBD2 (5 bases). V was clipped by 9 bases and J by 4 bases, with 10 bases between them. There are 13 residues in the CDR3. Germline CDR1 reads SNHLY; CDR2 reads FYNNEI. Written as DNA, the CDR3 is TGTGCCAGTGGAGCGGACGGGGCCAACGTCCTGACTTTC. Residues: CASGADGANVLTF.

In its sample, this clonotype was seen many times. The gene calls are TRBV7-2 and TRBJ2-7; D is possibly TRBD1 (5 bases). The germline CDR1 and CDR2 sequences are SGHTA and FQGNSA. CDR3 length: 14 amino acids. The ends were cut back, 5 bases at V and 7 bases at J, with 18 bases in the middle. The CDR3 loop reads CASSLWGPPREQYF. CDR3 nucleotide sequence: TGTGCCAGCAGCCTGTGGGGCCCCCCTCGAGAGCAGTACTTC.

This clonotype was seen repeatedly, ten times or more. The chain recombines TRBV19 with TRBJ2-7; the match to TRBD2 covers 8 bases. There are 15 residues in the CDR3. Germline loops: CDR1 LNHDA, CDR2 SQIVND (reference sequence). V lost 7 bases and J lost 3; bases outside the gene matches: 11. CDR3 loop: CASKSGSGAYYEQYF. CDR3 bases: TGTGCCAGTAAGTCAGGTAGCGGGGCATACTACGAGCAGTACTTC.